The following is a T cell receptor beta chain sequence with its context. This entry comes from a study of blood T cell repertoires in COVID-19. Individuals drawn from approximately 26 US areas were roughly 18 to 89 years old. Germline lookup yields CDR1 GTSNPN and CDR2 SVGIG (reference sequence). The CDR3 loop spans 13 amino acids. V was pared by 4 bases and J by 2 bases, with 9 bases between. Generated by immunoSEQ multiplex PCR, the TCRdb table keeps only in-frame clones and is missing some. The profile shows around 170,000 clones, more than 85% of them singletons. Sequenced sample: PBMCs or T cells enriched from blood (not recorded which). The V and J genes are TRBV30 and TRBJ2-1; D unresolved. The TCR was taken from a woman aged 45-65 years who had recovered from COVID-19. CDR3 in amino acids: CAWTRQAYNEQFF. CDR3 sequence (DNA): TGTGCCTGGACCCGGCAGGCCTACAATGAGCAGTTCTTC.